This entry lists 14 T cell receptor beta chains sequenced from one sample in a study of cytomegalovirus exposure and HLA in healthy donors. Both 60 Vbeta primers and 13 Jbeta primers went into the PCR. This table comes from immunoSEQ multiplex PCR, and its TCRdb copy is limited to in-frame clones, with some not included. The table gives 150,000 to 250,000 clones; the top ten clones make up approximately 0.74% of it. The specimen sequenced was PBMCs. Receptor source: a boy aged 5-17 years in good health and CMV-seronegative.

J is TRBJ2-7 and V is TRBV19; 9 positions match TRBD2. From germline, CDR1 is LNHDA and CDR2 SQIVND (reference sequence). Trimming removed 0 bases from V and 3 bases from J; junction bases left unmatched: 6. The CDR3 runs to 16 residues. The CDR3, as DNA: TGTGCCAGTAGTATAGATCTTGCGGGGGGGGTCTACGAGCAGTACTTC. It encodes CASSIDLAGGVYEQYF. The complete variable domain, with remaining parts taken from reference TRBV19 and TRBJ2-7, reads DGGITQSPKYLFRKEGQNVTLSCEQNLNHDAMYWYRQDPGQGLRLIYYSQIVNDFQKGDIAEGYSVSREKKESFPLTVTSAQKNPTAFYLCASSIDLAGGVYEQYFGPGTRLTVT.

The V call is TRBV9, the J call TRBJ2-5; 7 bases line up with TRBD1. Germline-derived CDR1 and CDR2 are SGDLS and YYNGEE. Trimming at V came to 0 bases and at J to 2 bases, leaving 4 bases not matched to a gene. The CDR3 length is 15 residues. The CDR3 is CASSVVGTEQETQYF. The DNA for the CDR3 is TGTGCCAGCAGCGTAGTTGGGACAGAACAAGAGACCCAGTACTTC.

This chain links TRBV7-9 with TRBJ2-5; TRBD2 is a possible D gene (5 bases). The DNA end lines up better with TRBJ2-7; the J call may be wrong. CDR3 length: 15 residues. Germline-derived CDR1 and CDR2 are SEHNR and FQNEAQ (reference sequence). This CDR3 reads CASSFTGPEVYEQYF. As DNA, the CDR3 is TGTGCCAGCAGCTTTACGGGCCCGGAGGTGTACGAGCAGTACTTC.

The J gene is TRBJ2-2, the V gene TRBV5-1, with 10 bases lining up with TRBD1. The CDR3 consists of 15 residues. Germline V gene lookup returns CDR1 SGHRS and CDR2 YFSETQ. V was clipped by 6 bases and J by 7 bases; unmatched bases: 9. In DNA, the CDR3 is TGCGCCAGCACCCCGACAGGGGGCGGATTCGGGGAGCTGTTTTTT. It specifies CASTPTGGGFGELFF.

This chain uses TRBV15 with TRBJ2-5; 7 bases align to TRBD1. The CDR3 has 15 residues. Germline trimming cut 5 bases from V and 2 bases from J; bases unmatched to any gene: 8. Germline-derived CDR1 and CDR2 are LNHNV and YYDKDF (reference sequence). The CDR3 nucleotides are TGTGCCACCAGCGTAACAGGGGCGGTACAAGAGACCCAGTACTTC. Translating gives CATSVTGAVQETQYF.

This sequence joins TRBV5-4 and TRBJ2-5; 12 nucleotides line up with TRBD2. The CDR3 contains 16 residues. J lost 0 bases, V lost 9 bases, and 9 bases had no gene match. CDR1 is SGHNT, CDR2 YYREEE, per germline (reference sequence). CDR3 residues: CAMTSGGRTYQETQYF. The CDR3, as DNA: TGTGCCATGACTAGCGGGGGCCGGACGTACCAAGAGACCCAGTACTTC.

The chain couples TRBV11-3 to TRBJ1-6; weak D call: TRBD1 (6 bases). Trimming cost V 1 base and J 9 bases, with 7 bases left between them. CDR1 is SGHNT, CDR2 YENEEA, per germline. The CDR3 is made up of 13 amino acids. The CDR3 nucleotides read TGTGCCAGCAGCTTAGTGGGGGCTTCACCCCTCCACTTT. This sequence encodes CASSLVGASPLHF.

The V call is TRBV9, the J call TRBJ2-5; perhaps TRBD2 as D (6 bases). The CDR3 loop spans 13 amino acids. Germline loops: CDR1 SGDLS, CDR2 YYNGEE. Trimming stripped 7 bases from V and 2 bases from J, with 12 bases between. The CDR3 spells CASASGGQETQYF. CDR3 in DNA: TGTGCCAGCGCCTCCGGGGGACAAGAGACCCAGTACTTC. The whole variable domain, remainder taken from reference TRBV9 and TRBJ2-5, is DSGVTQTPKHLITATGQRVTLRCSPRSGDLSVYWYQQSLDQGLQFLIQYYNGEERAKGNILERFSAQQFPDLHSELNLSSLELGDSALYFCASASGGQETQYFGPGTRLLVL.

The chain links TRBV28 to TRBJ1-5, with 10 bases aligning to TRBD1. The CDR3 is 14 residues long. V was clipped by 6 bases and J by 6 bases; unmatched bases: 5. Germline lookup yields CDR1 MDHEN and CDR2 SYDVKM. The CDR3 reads CASSSGTGVQPQHF. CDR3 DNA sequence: TGTGCCAGCAGCTCCGGGACAGGGGTTCAGCCCCAGCATTTT.

Written as DNA, the CDR3 is TGTGCCAGCAGCCCGGCAGGGACAGGGTATGAAAAACTGTTTTTT. It specifies CASSPAGTGYEKLFF. The J gene is TRBJ1-4, the V gene TRBV7-6, with TRBD1 matching 9 bases. The CDR3 is made up of 15 amino acids. Germline V gene sequence: CDR1 SGHVS, CDR2 FNYEAQ. The V gene end was trimmed by 5 bases and the J gene end by 6 bases; junction bases not matched to a gene: 7.

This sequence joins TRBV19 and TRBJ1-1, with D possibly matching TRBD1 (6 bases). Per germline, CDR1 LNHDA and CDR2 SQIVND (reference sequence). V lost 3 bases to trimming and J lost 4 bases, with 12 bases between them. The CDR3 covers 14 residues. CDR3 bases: TGTGCCAGTAGTATGCAGGGGAGAAGCACTGAAGCTTTCTTT. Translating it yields CASSMQGRSTEAFF.

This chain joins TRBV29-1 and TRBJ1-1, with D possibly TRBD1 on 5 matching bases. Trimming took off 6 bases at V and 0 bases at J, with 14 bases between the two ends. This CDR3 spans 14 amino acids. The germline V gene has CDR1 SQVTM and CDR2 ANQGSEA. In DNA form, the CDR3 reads TGCAGCGTCCTCCCAGGGTACATGAACACTGAAGCTTTCTTT. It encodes CSVLPGYMNTEAFF.

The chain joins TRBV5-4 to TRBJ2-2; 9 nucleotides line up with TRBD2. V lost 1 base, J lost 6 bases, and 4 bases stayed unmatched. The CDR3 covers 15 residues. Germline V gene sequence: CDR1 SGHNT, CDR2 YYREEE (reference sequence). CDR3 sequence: CASSLTRGGAGELFF. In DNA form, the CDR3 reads TGTGCCAGCAGCTTGACGCGGGGGGGCGCCGGGGAGCTGTTTTTT. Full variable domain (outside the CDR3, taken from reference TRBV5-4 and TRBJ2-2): ETGVTQSPTHLIKTRGQQVTLRCSSQSGHNTVSWYQQALGQGPQFIFQYYREEENGRGNFPPRFSGLQFPNYSSELNVNALELDDSALYLCASSLTRGGAGELFFGEGSRLTVL.

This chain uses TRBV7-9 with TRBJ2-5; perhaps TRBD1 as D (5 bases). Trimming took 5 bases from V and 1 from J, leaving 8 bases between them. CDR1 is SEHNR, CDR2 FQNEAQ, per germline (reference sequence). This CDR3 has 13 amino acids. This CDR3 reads CASSQTGQETQYF. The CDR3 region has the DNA TGTGCCAGCAGCCAAACAGGCCAAGAGACCCAGTACTTC.